This TCR beta chain was sequenced for a study of blood T cell repertoires in COVID-19. Study overall: Both acute and convalescent COVID-19 samples were obtained from the United States, Italy and Spain. Sources were T cells, B-cell-depleted T cells, or PBMCs; the material itself was cDNA or gDNA.

Per the original methods: Amplification of reference gene primers was used by the study to estimate nucleated cell counts. The data were produced by immunoSEQ multiplex PCR, yet TCRdb's version contains in-frame clones alone and is incomplete. V, J and clone size are taken as reported in that table, and D and trimming were inferred from the DNA itself. The sample lists about 330,000 clones, approximately 84% occurring once. The CDR3 is 13 amino acids. Germline V lookup: CDR1 LNHDA, CDR2 SQIVND (reference sequence). Trimming shortened V by 3 bases and J by 5 bases, and 5 bases separated the two germline ends. Membership in each cohort depended on participant-reported clinical history.

The sequencing input was PBMCs or T cells enriched from blood (not recorded which). The origin of this receptor is a woman in her 30s who had recovered from COVID-19. The chain couples TRBV19 to TRBJ1-6; no clear D gene. CDR3 coding DNA: TGTGCCAGTAGTATGTCTAATAATTCACCCCTCCACTTT. Translation gives CASSMSNNSPLHF.